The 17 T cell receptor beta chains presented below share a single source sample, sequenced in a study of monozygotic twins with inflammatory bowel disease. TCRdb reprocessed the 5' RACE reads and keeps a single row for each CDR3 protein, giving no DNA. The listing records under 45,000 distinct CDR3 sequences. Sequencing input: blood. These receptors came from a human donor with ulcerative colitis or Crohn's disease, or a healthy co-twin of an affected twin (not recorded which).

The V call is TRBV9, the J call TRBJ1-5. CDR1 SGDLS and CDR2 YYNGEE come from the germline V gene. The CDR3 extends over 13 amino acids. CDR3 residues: CASSVGENQPQHF.

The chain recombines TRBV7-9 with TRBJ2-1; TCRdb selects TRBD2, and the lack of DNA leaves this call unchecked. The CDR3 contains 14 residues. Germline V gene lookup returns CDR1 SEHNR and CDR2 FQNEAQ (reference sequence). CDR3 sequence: CASSHKLAGDEQFF.

CDR3 residues: CASSQVTPSRTGVGGYTF. V usage is TRBV14 and J usage is TRBJ1-2; no DNA is available, so the TRBD1 call from TCRdb remains unchecked. The germline V gene has CDR1 SGHDN and CDR2 FVKESK. The CDR3 contains 18 residues.

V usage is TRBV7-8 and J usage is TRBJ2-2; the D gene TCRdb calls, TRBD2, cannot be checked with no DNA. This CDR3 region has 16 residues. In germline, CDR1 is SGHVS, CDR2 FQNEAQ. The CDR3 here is CASSQGTSGNTGELFF.

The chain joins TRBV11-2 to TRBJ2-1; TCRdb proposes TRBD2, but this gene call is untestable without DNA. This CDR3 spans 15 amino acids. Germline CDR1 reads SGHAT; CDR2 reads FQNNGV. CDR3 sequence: CASSLGLAGYNEQFF.

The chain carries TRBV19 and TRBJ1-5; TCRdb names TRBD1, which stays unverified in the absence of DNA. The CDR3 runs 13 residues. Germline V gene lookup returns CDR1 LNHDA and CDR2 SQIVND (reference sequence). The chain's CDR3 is CASSIDRAGAQHF.

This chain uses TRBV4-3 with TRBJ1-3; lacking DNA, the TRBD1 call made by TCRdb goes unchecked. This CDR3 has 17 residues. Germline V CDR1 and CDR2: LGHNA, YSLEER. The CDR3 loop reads CASSQEGQGVSGNTIYF.

The CDR3 loop reads CASSRLDEQFF. The chain employs TRBV12-3 or TRBV12-4 and TRBJ2-1; TCRdb lists TRBD2, though no DNA is available to test this call. The CDR3 is 11 amino acids.

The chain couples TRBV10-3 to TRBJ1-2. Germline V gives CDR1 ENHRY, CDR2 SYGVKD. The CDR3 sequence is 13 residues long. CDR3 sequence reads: CAITVGTAYGYTF.

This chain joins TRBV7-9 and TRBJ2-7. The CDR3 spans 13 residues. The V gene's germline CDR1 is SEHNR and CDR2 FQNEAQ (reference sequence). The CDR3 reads CASSFWDSYEQYF.

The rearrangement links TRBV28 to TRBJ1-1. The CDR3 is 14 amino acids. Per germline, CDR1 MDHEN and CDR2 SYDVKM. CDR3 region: CASGTALLNTEAFF. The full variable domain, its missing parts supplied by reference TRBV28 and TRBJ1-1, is DVKVTQSSRYLVKRTGEKVFLECVQDMDHENMFWYRQDPGLGLRLIYFSYDVKMKEKGDIPEGYSVSREKKERFSLILESASTNQTSMYLCASGTALLNTEAFFGQGTRLTVV.

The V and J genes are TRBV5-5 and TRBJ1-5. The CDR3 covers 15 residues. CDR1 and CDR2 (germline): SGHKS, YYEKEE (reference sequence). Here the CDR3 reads CASSLRWGLNQPQHF.

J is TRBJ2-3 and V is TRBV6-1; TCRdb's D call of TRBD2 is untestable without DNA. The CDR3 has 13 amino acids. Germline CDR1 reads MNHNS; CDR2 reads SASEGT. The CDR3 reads CASSVSLGNTQYF.

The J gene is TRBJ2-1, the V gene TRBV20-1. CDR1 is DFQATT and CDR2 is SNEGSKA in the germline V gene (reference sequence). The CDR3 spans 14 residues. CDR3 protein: CSARNGRSYNEQFF.

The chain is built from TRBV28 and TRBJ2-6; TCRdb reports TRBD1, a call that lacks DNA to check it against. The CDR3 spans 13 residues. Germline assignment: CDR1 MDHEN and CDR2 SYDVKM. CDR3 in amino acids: CASSGGQANVLTF.

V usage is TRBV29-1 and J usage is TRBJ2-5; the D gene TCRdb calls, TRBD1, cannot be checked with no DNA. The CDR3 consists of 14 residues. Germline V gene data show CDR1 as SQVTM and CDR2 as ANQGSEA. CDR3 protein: CSGFGALGGETQYF.

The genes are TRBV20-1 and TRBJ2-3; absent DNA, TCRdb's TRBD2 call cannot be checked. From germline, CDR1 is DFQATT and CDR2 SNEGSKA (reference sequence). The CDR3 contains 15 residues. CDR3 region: CSASCTERETDTQYF.